This T cell receptor (beta chain) was retrieved from a study of T cell responses to AZD1222 COVID-19 vaccine (dated by TCRdb to the early 2020s). About the study as a whole: AZD1222 recipients given second doses at about 4 weeks or at about 12 weeks were pooled, since spike-specific TCR depth and breadth were not found to differ between the two schedules. A total of approximately 240 trial participants underwent TCR sequencing, of whom about 210 had received two doses of AZD1222 and roughly 26 had received two doses of the MenACWY control vaccine. Enrollment into the trials was organized by age into subgroups of 18-55, 56-69 and 70-plus years, and those subgroups contained roughly 150, 30 and 60 TCR-sequenced participants, respectively.

On this clone: Its binding antigen is unknown. No much larger clone is present one base from it, and per-base qualities are unavailable.

What the research found in general, with its limitations: In the small 56-69-year group, the increase in depth fell short of significance, most likely because of low power. Participants were mostly white British, with more females than males. The authors suggested clonal diversity may have been underestimated. Epitopes outside the regions mutated in the B.1.351 and B.1.1.7 variants were reportedly recognized by nearly half of the unique spike-specific TCRs. After two AZD1222 doses, both the breadth and the depth of spike-specific TCRs were significantly higher than at day 0 and than in MenACWY recipients. Conclusions about previously exposed vaccinees are limited, since just five or six AZD1222 recipients were seropositive for SARS-CoV-2 at baseline. Vaccine-associated CD4 TCRs spanned the whole spike protein, with dominant responses in regions 160-218 and 743-854. Because no day 14 peak-response samples were available, the repertoires could be characterized only after the peak T cell response.

V was cut back by 8 bases and J by 3 bases, leaving a gap of 13 bases between them. The CDR3 contains 13 residues, cysteine and phenylalanine counted. Only CDR3 DNA remains: 39 bases, in frame from the first base. CDR1 is given as SEHNR and CDR2 as FQNEAQ, both from the germline V gene (reference sequence). This sample's time point label indicates: baseline before first vaccination. Vaccinee samples came from UK trials COV001 and COV002, including a single-blind randomized controlled phase 2/3 trial of AZD1222 (ChAdOx1 nCoV-19) in healthy adults. Trial participant PBMC samples were collected at day 0 and day 28 after the second dose for TCRbeta chain sequencing. The CDR3 regions of human TCRbeta chains were analyzed by immunosequencing. Turning to the authors' computational methods: TCRs in the repertoires were compared against a reference library of SARS-CoV-2-specific TCRs that had been generated with the MIRA antigen-specificity platform. Breadth was defined as the fraction of unique TCRs that were SARS-CoV-2-associated, and depth was defined as the fraction of total T cells that were SARS-CoV-2-associated. Using the MIRA data, each spike-specific TCR was mapped to the spike region that the TCR reacts to and placed in a CD4 or CD8 class. Log10-transformed breadth and depth values were compared by one-way ANOVA with Sidak's multiple comparisons tests. Imported from immuneACCESS, the table was reduced by TCRdb to in-frame sequences with V and J called. These copies leave out some clones; in studies compared against another copy, an unresolved V gene accounts for under half, and the cause of the remainder is not known. That table furnishes V, J and clone size, whereas the DNA furnished D and trimming. In all, the sample holds approximately 130,000 clones, and over 90% of those were seen once. Roughly 0.87% of the sample lies in the top ten.

The material was peripheral blood, obtained on day 0 of AZD1222 vaccination. The sequence links TRBV7-9 to TRBJ1-1, with no confidently assigned D gene. This TCR was sampled from an adult in good health. The nucleotide sequence is TGTGCCAGCGGGGAAGATGGGGACACTGAAGCTTTCTTT. It encodes CASGEDGDTEAFF.